What follows describes a single T cell receptor beta chain. Sequenced by immunoSEQ multiplex PCR; TCRdb stores in-frame clones only, minus some. The sample carries 75,000 to 80,000 clones, about nine tenths recorded once. The record originates from a study of blood T cell repertoires in COVID-19. The CDR3 is made up of 15 amino acids. Trimming shortened V by 4 bases and J by 5 bases, and 15 bases separated the two germline ends. Germline CDR1 SGHRS, CDR2 YFSETQ. This sequence originates from a human donor in a cohort sampled during active COVID-19. The chain employs TRBV5-1 and TRBJ2-2; D might be TRBD2 (7 bases). Sequencing was done on a sample of peripheral blood. The DNA for the CDR3 is TGCGCCAGCAGCCGGGGGGCGGGGAGGACCGGGGAGCTGTTTTTT. This codes for CASSRGAGRTGELFF. The full variable domain, rest sourced from reference TRBV5-1 and TRBJ2-2, is KAGVTQTPRYLIKTRGQQVTLSCSPISGHRSVSWYQQTPGQGLQFLFEYFSETQRNKGNFPGRFSGRQFSNSRSEMNVSTLELGDSALYLCASSRGAGRTGELFFGEGSRLTVL.